One and the same sample provided the 11 T cell receptor beta chains below, sequenced in a study of T cell changes during pregnancy in multiple sclerosis. Assay: immunoSEQ multiplex PCR; the TCRdb copy retains only in-frame clones and omits some. The data hold about 52,000 clones, with around 94% observed a single time. The sample here was CD4+ T cells from peripheral blood mononuclear cells, taken before pregnancy. The source of these receptors is a female donor with multiple sclerosis, enrolled in a pregnancy study.

This clone was seen only a few times. This chain uses TRBV28 with TRBJ2-1; tentatively, D is TRBD2 (6 bases). This CDR3 comprises 14 residues. CDR1 and CDR2 from the germline V gene are MDHEN and SYDVKM. Trimming left V 8 bases short and J 7 bases short, with 18 bases between. The CDR3 sequence is CASLSAGLQNEQFF. The DNA for the CDR3 is TGTGCCAGCCTGTCTGCGGGACTTCAGAATGAGCAGTTCTTC.

The chain joins TRBV5-1 to TRBJ1-5, with TRBD1 identical over 7 bases. CDR1 is SGHRS, CDR2 YFSETQ, per germline. The V gene end was trimmed by 4 bases and the J gene end by 2 bases; junction bases not matched to a gene: 3. CDR3 size: 14 residues. The CDR3 coding sequence is TGCGCCAGCAGCCCTGGACAGGGCAATCAGCCCCAGCATTTT. Encoded protein: CASSPGQGNQPQHF.

The CDR3 nucleotides are TGTGCCAGCAGCCCTTCATTCGGGGAGACCTACGAGCAGTACTTC. Protein: CASSPSFGETYEQYF. The chain employs TRBV11-3 and TRBJ2-7, with D perhaps TRBD2 (5 bases). Trimming cost V 5 bases and J 2 bases, with 16 bases left between them. This CDR3 is built from 15 residues. The germline CDR1 and CDR2 sequences are SGHNT and YENEEA.

The CDR3 DNA reads as TGTGCCAGCCAAGGAGTTCGGAACACTGAAGCTTTCTTT. Protein product: CASQGVRNTEAFF. The chain carries TRBV5-6 and TRBJ1-1; D not certain. Looked up from germline, CDR1 is SGHDT and CDR2 is YYEEEE. V lost 7 bases and J 1 base, leaving 11 bases between the germline ends. The CDR3 is 13 amino acids.

This rearrangement joins TRBV5-6 to TRBJ2-3; 13 bases line up with TRBD2. Trimming took 4 bases from V and 4 from J; bases not matched to a gene: 3. This CDR3 is 15 amino acids long. Germline V CDR1 and CDR2: SGHDT, YYEEEE. In DNA form, the CDR3 reads TGTGCCAGCAGCCCGGGACTAGCGGGACCAGATACGCAGTATTTT. It translates to CASSPGLAGPDTQYF.

The chain uses TRBV2 and TRBJ2-7, with 9 bases fitting TRBD2. With V trimmed by 7 bases and J by 7 bases, 5 bases remained unmatched. CDR3 length: 12 residues. The germline CDR1 and CDR2 sequences are SNHLY and FYNNEI. The CDR3 spells CASMGLAREQYF. The CDR3 DNA follows: TGTGCCAGCATGGGACTAGCAAGGGAGCAGTACTTC. The full variable domain, rest sourced from reference TRBV2 and TRBJ2-7, is EPEVTQTPSHQVTQMGQEVILRCVPISNHLYFYWYRQILGQKVEFLVSFYNNEISEKSEIFDDQFSVERPDGSNFTLKIRSTKLEDSAMYFCASMGLAREQYFGPGTRLTVT.

J is TRBJ1-5 and V is TRBV19, with 10 bases lining up with TRBD1. The CDR3 extends over 16 amino acids. V lost 5 bases and J lost 1; bases outside the gene matches: 5. CDR1 is LNHDA, CDR2 SQIVND, per germline (reference sequence). This CDR3 reads CASSPRQGASNQPQHF. CDR3 nucleotides: TGTGCCAGTAGTCCCAGACAGGGGGCGAGCAATCAGCCCCAGCATTTT.

The chain has TRBV30 and TRBJ2-1, with 12 bases matching TRBD2. J gave up 9 bases and V 5 bases, and 8 bases lay outside the gene matches. There are 14 residues in the CDR3. Germline loops: CDR1 GTSNPN, CDR2 SVGIG (reference sequence). CDR3 sequence reads: CAWEISGLAGEQFF. The CDR3 coding sequence is TGTGCCTGGGAAATATCGGGACTAGCGGGTGAGCAGTTCTTC.

The rearrangement joins TRBV18 to TRBJ2-7; D possibly corresponds to TRBD1 (6 bases). CDR1 and CDR2 (germline): KGHSH, LQKENI. The V end lost 1 base, the J end lost 5 bases, and 9 bases lay between the germline ends. This CDR3 has 13 amino acids. Here the CDR3 reads CASSPLRGNEQYF. CDR3 sequence (DNA): TGTGCCAGCTCACCACTCAGGGGTAACGAGCAGTACTTC.

V and J are TRBV2 and TRBJ2-7, with 10 bases identical to TRBD1. The CDR3 extends over 13 amino acids. The J segment lost 3 bases and the V segment lost 5 bases, leaving 1 base of the junction unmatched. CDR1 and CDR2 (germline): SNHLY, FYNNEI. The CDR3 DNA is TGTGCCAGCAGTCGGGACAGGGGCTACGAGCAGTACTTC. This translates into CASSRDRGYEQYF.

The DNA for the CDR3 is TGTGCCAGCAGCTTGAGGGCGGGGAGTTCCTACGAGCAGTACTTC. Translated, it gives CASSLRAGSSYEQYF. V gene TRBV7-2 combines with J gene TRBJ2-7; tentatively, D is TRBD2 (6 bases). The V end lost 3 bases, the J end lost 1 base, and 13 bases lay between the germline ends. Germline CDR1 and CDR2: SGHTA and FQGNSA. CDR3 length equals 15 residues.